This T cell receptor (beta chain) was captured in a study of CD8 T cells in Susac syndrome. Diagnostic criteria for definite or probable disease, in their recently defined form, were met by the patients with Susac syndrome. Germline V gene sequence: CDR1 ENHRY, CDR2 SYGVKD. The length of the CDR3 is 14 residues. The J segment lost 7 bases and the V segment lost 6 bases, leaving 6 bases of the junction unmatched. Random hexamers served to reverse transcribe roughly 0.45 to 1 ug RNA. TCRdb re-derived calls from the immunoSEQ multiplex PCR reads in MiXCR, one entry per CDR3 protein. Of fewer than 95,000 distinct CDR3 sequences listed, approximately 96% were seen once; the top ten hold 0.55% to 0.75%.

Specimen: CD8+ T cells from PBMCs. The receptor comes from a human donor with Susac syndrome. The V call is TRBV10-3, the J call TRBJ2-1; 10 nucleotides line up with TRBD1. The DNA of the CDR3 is TGTGCCATCAGACCGGGACAGGGGATTAATGAGCAGTTCTTC. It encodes CAIRPGQGINEQFF.